The text below deals with one TCR beta chain. The sample comes from a study of blood T cell repertoires in COVID-19. Across the whole study: Collection of acute and convalescent COVID-19 samples took place in the United States, Italy and Spain. T cells, B-cell-depleted T cells, or PBMCs provided the cDNA or gDNA that served as material.

Germline V gene sequence: CDR1 SGHRS, CDR2 YFSETQ. The ends lost 0 bases at V and 3 bases at J; junction bases unmatched: 8. The CDR3 extends over 17 amino acids. Original analysis: For nucleated cells, counts were estimated from reference gene primer amplification. The method was immunoSEQ multiplex PCR; TCRdb's version includes in-frame clones alone and lacks a portion of them. V and J calls and clone size are those listed in that table; D and trimming were worked out from the DNA. Among more than 150,000 clones, approximately 80% were seen once, and the ten largest hold 6.5% to 8.5%. V is TRBV5-1 and J is TRBJ2-3; 9 nucleotides agree with TRBD1. The sequenced sample was peripheral blood. The clonotype was recovered from a human donor in a cohort sampled during active COVID-19. Here the CDR3 reads CASSLVGTGYETDTQYF. In nucleotides, the CDR3 is TGCGCCAGCAGCTTGGTGGGGACAGGGTATGAGACAGATACGCAGTATTTT.